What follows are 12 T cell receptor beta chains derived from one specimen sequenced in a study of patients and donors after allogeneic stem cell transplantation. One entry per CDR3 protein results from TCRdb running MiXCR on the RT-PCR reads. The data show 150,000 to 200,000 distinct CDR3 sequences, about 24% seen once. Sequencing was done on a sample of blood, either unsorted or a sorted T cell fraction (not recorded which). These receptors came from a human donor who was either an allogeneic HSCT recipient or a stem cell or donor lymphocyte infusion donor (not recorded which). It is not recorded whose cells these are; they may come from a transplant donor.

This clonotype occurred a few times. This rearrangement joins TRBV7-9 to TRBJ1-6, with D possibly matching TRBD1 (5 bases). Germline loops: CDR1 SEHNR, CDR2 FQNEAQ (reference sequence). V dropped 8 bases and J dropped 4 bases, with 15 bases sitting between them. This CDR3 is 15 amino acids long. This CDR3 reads CASSLQGTYNSPLHF. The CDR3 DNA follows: TGTGCCAGCTCGCTGCAGGGTACATATAATTCACCCCTCCACTTT. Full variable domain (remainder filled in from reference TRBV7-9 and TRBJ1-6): DTGVSQNPRHKITKRGQNVTFRCDPISEHNRLYWYRQTLGQGPEFLTYFQNEAQLEKSRLLSDRFSAERPKGSFSTLEIQRTEQGDSAMYLCASSLQGTYNSPLHFGNGTRLTVT.

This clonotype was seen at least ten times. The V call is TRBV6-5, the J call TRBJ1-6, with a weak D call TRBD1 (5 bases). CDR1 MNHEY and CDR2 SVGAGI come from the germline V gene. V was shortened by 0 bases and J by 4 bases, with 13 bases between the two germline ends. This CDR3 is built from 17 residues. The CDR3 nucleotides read TGTGCCAGCAGTTACTCGATATCCCAGGGTTATAATTCACCCCTCCACTTT. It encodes CASSYSISQGYNSPLHF.

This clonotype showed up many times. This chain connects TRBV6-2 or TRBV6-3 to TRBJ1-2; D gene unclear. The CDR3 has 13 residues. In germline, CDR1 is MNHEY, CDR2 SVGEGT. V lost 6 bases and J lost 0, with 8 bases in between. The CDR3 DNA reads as TGTGCCAGCAGGACCCACGCTAACTATGGCTACACCTTC. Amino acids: CASRTHANYGYTF.

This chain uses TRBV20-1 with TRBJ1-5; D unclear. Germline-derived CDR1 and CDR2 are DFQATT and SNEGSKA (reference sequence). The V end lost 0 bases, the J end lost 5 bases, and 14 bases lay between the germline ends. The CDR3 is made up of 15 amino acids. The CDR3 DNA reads TGCAGTGCTAGAGATTTCGCGAGGCGCGATCAGCCCCAGCATTTT. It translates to CSARDFARRDQPQHF.

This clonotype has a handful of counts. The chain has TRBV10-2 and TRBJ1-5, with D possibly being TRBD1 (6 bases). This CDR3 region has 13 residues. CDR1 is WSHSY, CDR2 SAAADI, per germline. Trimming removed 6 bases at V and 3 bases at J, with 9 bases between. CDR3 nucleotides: TGCGCCAGCAGAAGGACAGACAATCAGCCCCAGCATTTT. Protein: CASRRTDNQPQHF.

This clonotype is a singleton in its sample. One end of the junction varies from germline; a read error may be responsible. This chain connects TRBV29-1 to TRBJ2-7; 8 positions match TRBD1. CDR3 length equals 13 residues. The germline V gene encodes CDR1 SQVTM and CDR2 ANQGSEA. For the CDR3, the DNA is TGCAGCGTTGATCCGGGACAGGACTACGTGCAGTACTTC. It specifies CSVDPGQDYVQYF.

The CDR3 protein is CSASTPGPNTEAFF. The CDR3, as DNA: TGCAGTGCTAGCACCCCGGGACCGAACACTGAAGCTTTCTTT. This chain links TRBV20-1 with TRBJ1-1; D possibly corresponds to TRBD1 (5 bases). The V end was cut by 3 bases, the J end by 1 base, with 12 bases between. Germline assignment: CDR1 DFQATT and CDR2 SNEGSKA (reference sequence). The CDR3 consists of 14 residues.

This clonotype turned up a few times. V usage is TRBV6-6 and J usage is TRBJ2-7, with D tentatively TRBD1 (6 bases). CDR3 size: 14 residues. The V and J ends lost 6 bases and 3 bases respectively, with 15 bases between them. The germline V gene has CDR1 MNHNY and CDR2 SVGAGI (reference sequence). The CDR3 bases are TGTGCCAGCAGACGGGACACCATGAGCTACGAGCAGTACTTC. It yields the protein CASRRDTMSYEQYF.

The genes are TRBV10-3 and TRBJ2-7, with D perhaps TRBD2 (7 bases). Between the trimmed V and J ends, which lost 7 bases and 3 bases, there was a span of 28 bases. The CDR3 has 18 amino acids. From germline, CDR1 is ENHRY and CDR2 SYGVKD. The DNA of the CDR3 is TGTGCCATCATGGGGGCTAGCGGTACCCTGAGTCGGGGCTACGAGCAGTACTTC. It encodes CAIMGASGTLSRGYEQYF.

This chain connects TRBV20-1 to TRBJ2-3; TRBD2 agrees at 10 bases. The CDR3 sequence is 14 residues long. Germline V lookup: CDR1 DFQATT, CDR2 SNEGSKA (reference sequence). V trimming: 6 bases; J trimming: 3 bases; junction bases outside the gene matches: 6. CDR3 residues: CSAERGGWTDTQYF. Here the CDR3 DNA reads TGCAGTGCCGAGCGGGGGGGCTGGACAGATACGCAGTATTTT.

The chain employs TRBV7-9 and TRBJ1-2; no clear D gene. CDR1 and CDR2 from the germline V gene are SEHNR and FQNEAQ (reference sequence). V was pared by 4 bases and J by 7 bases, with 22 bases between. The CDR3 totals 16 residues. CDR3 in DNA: TGTGCCAGCAGCTCGTTTTCCGGGCAGGAGAAGGGTGGCTACACCTTC. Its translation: CASSSFSGQEKGGYTF.

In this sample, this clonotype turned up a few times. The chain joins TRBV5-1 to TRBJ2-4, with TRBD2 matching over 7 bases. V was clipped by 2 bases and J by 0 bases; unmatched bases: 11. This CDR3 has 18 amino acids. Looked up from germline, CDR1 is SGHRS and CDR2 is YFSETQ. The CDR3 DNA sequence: TGCGCCAGCAGCTTCCCGGGACTAACTACTATAGCCAAAAACATTCAGTACTTC. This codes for CASSFPGLTTIAKNIQYF.